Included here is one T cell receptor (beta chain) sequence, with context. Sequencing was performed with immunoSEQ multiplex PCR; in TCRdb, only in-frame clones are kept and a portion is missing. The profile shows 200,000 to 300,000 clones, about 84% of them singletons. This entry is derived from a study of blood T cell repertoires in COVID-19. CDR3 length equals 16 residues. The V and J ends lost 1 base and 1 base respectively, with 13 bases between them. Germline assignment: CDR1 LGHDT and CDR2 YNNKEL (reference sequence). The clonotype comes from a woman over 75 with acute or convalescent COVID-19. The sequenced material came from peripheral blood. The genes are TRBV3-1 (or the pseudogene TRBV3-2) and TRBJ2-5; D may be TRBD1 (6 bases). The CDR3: CASSQAPGVGQETQYF. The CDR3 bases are TGTGCCAGCAGCCAAGCACCAGGGGTGGGCCAAGAGACCCAGTACTTC.